A few counts support the clone carrying this T cell receptor beta chain. Antigen unknown. 5'RACE template switching added a universal primer site and UMIs to TCR cDNA. TCRdb passed the 5' RACE reads through MiXCR, listing each CDR3 protein once. Found here are some 220,000 distinct CDR3 sequences, more than 3% of them singletons; the top ten hold less than 3.5%. This specimen comes from a study of T cells after yellow fever vaccination. Study information: For low cell numbers, libraries were made with SMART-Seq v4 Ultra Low Input. Study-level findings and limits: Contamination by abundant bulk-population clonotypes could be present in FACS-sorted repertoires. Subsequent booster samples again held most clones from primary vaccination (96% CD4, roughly 91% CD8).

The TCR sequence derives from a man aged 18 to 29 who received the YFV17D yellow fever vaccine. Sequencing used CD4+ T cells sorted from PBMCs, obtained 10 days after the yellow fever booster vaccination.

CDR3 region: CASSTQGNYGYTF. The DNA for the CDR3 is TGTGCCAGCAGTACCCAGGGGAACTATGGCTACACCTTC. J is TRBJ1-2 and V is TRBV27, with D possibly matching TRBD1 (6 bases). The CDR3 extends over 13 amino acids. CDR1 is MNHEY, CDR2 SMNVEV, per germline (reference sequence). V was pared by 5 bases and J by 2 bases, with 9 bases between.